What follows are 25 T cell receptor beta chains derived from one specimen sequenced in a study of OX40 agonist ivuxolimab in advanced cancers. Using immunoSEQ multiplex PCR, the repertoire was profiled, and TCRdb retains in-frame clones only, with some absent. The sample has roughly 52,000 clones, 80% to 90% seen once. The source material was CD4+ or CD8+ T cells sorted from blood, sampled in a trial of the OX40 agonist ivuxolimab. The receptors here all came from an adult with an advanced solid tumor such as melanoma, head and neck, liver or kidney cancer.

V usage is TRBV7-2 and J usage is TRBJ1-4, with 7 bases that match TRBD1. Germline CDR1 reads SGHTA; CDR2 reads FQGNSA. The V and J ends lost 1 base and 7 bases, in that order; junction bases with no gene match: 3. CDR3 length equals 14 residues. CDR3 in amino acids: CASSLGGGGEKLFF. In DNA, the CDR3 is TGTGCCAGCAGCTTAGGAGGGGGCGGTGAAAAACTGTTTTTT.

The J gene is TRBJ2-1, the V gene TRBV11-2; TRBD1 matches 7 bases. This CDR3 spans 15 amino acids. Per the germline V gene, CDR1 is SGHAT and CDR2 is FQNNGV. V shed 5 bases and J 0 bases; nucleotides not matched to a gene: 4. CDR3 in amino acids: CASSQTGSSYNEQFF. As DNA, the CDR3 is TGTGCCAGCAGCCAGACAGGGAGCTCCTACAATGAGCAGTTCTTC. Complete variable domain (other parts from reference TRBV11-2 and TRBJ2-1): EAGVAQSPRYKIIEKRQSVAFWCNPISGHATLYWYQQILGQGPKLLIQFQNNGVVDDSQLPKDRFSAERLKGVDSTLKIQPAKLEDSAVYLCASSQTGSSYNEQFFGPGTRLTVL.

The V and J genes are TRBV6-4 and TRBJ2-1; D is unclear. V shed 8 bases and J shed 0 bases, with 14 bases lying between them. Germline V gene sequence: CDR1 MRHNA, CDR2 SNTAGT. CDR3 length: 15 amino acids. The CDR3 DNA follows: TGTGCCAGCTCCGTTACCAACCGCTCCTACAATGAGCAGTTCTTC. Protein: CASSVTNRSYNEQFF.

The V gene is TRBV27, the J gene TRBJ2-1; D not certain. V was pared by 3 bases and J by 0 bases, with 12 bases between. There are 16 residues in the CDR3. The germline V gene encodes CDR1 MNHEY and CDR2 SMNVEV (reference sequence). Written as DNA, the CDR3 is TGTGCCAGCAGTTTTAACGCGCGAAGCTCCTACAATGAGCAGTTCTTC. Translation: CASSFNARSSYNEQFF.

This chain joins TRBV7-9 and TRBJ2-3; D possibly corresponds to TRBD1 (5 bases). Germline CDR1 and CDR2: SEHNR and FQNEAQ (reference sequence). Trimming cost V 2 bases and J 5 bases, with 8 bases left between them. The CDR3 runs 13 residues. This chain's CDR3 is CASSLSQGDTQYF. CDR3 DNA sequence: TGTGCCAGCAGCTTAAGCCAGGGAGATACGCAGTATTTT. Full variable domain (missing parts from reference TRBV7-9 and TRBJ2-3): DTGVSQNPRHKITKRGQNVTFRCDPISEHNRLYWYRQTLGQGPEFLTYFQNEAQLEKSRLLSDRFSAERPKGSFSTLEIQRTEQGDSAMYLCASSLSQGDTQYFGPGTRLTVL.

V and J are TRBV2 and TRBJ2-7, with D tentatively TRBD2 (5 bases). Germline lookup yields CDR1 SNHLY and CDR2 FYNNEI. The V end was cut by 6 bases, the J end by 0 bases, with 12 bases between. CDR3 length: 14 amino acids. The CDR3 here is CASREERLSYEQYF. The CDR3 DNA is TGTGCCAGCAGGGAGGAGAGACTCTCCTACGAGCAGTACTTC.

Note on this clone: A junction boundary mismatches the germline segment, possibly from a read error. V usage is TRBV25-1 and J usage is TRBJ1-1, with 9 bases identical to TRBD1. The CDR3 contains 14 residues. Germline V CDR1 and CDR2: MGHDK, SYGVNS. In nucleotides, the CDR3 is TGTACCAGCAGCGGACAGGGGCCGAACACTGAAGCTTTCTTT. Amino acids: CTSSGQGPNTEAFF.

J is TRBJ1-6 and V is TRBV28; D might be TRBD1 (5 bases). The CDR3 consists of 16 residues. V dropped 5 bases and J dropped 8 bases, with 19 bases sitting between them. Germline CDR1 and CDR2: MDHEN and SYDVKM. The CDR3 protein is CASSLNRSPTDSPLHF. The DNA for the CDR3 is TGTGCCAGCAGTCTCAACAGGTCCCCTACCGATTCACCCCTCCACTTT.

This clone was picked up one time. The CDR3 sequence: CASSFGPGRVGNTIYF. In DNA form, the CDR3 reads TGTGCCAGCAGCTTTGGGCCGGGGCGCGTTGGAAACACCATATATTTT. This chain uses TRBV11-2 with TRBJ1-3, with D possibly being TRBD1 (5 bases). V gave up 3 bases and J gave up 3 bases, with 15 bases separating them. This CDR3 has 16 amino acids. Germline V gene data show CDR1 as SGHAT and CDR2 as FQNNGV.

The chain uses TRBV28 and TRBJ1-1; the D gene is possibly TRBD1 (6 bases). Germline V gene sequence: CDR1 MDHEN, CDR2 SYDVKM. The CDR3 runs 16 residues. V was cut by 5 bases and J by 4 bases, with 20 bases left in between. In DNA, the CDR3 is TGTGCCAGCAGTCCATTGAGCGACACAGGGACCACTGAAGCTTTCTTT. It codes for CASSPLSDTGTTEAFF.

CDR3 sequence (DNA): TGTGCCAGCAGCCGAGAAAAACTGTTTTTT. Protein product: CASSREKLFF. The rearrangement joins TRBV7-9 to TRBJ1-4, with D unclear. There are 10 residues in the CDR3. V was cut by 5 bases and J by 8 bases, with 3 bases left in between. Per the germline V gene, CDR1 is SEHNR and CDR2 is FQNEAQ (reference sequence).

The chain carries TRBV20-1 and TRBJ2-7; no clear D. Germline-derived CDR1 and CDR2 are DFQATT and SNEGSKA (reference sequence). CDR3 size: 11 residues. V was pared by 1 base and J by 3 bases, with 4 bases between. In nucleotides, the CDR3 is TGCAGTGCTAGAGGGGGCTACGAGCAGTACTTC. Its protein product is CSARGGYEQYF.

The chain couples TRBV7-8 to TRBJ2-3; a possible D gene is TRBD1 (5 bases). Germline V gene data show CDR1 as SGHVS and CDR2 as FQNEAQ. The V end was cut by 5 bases, the J end by 4 bases, with 10 bases between. The CDR3 runs to 13 residues. For the CDR3, the DNA is TGTGCCAGCAGCCCACAGGTACCAGATACGCAGTATTTT. This translates into CASSPQVPDTQYF.

In this sample, this clone turned up once. The V gene is TRBV7-9, the J gene TRBJ2-1; no reliable D call. The germline V gene encodes CDR1 SEHNR and CDR2 FQNEAQ (reference sequence). The V end lost 1 base, the J end lost 9 bases, and 19 bases lay between the germline ends. This CDR3 contains 16 residues. CDR3 residues: CASSLGLNLIQTEQFF. CDR3 DNA sequence: TGTGCCAGCAGCTTAGGTCTGAACCTCATCCAGACTGAGCAGTTCTTC.

The J gene is TRBJ2-7, the V gene TRBV7-2; D is ambiguous. Germline loops: CDR1 SGHTA, CDR2 FQGNSA. The ends were cut back, 1 base at V and 2 bases at J, with 6 bases in the middle. The CDR3 spans 13 residues. CDR3 sequence: CASSLGITYEQYF. The CDR3 DNA follows: TGTGCCAGCAGCTTAGGGATAACCTACGAGCAGTACTTC.

The rearrangement joins TRBV29-1 to TRBJ1-5, with TRBD1 identical over 7 bases. CDR3 length equals 13 residues. Per the germline V gene, CDR1 is SQVTM and CDR2 is ANQGSEA. J gave up 6 bases and V 3 bases, and 5 bases lay outside the gene matches. CDR3 sequence reads: CSVETGSGQPQHF. CDR3 nucleotides: TGCAGCGTTGAGACAGGGTCGGGTCAGCCCCAGCATTTT.

The genes are TRBV19 and TRBJ2-5; TRBD2 matches 7 bases. This CDR3 spans 15 amino acids. The V gene's germline CDR1 is LNHDA and CDR2 SQIVND (reference sequence). V was pared by 3 bases and J by 4 bases, with 8 bases of the junction left unmatched. The CDR3 DNA reads as TGTGCCAGTAGTATGGGGGTGCGCGGGAGAGAGACCCAGTACTTC. It translates to CASSMGVRGRETQYF.

This clone has only one observation. This chain uses TRBV19 with TRBJ1-2, with D uncertain. Germline CDR1 is LNHDA and CDR2 is SQIVND (reference sequence). This CDR3 spans 15 amino acids. The germline V and J ends were trimmed by 1 base and 0 bases, with 9 bases remaining between them. The CDR3: CASSIVAEANYGYTF. The DNA of the CDR3 is TGTGCCAGTAGTATAGTAGCGGAAGCTAACTATGGCTACACCTTC.

This chain links TRBV28 with TRBJ2-1; tentatively, D is TRBD1 (6 bases). The ends were cut back, 1 base at V and 4 bases at J, with 11 bases in the middle. CDR1 is MDHEN, CDR2 SYDVKM, per germline. The CDR3 is 15 residues long. The CDR3 sequence is CASSLSGQPYNEQFF. The CDR3 coding sequence is TGTGCCAGCAGTTTATCCGGACAGCCTTACAATGAGCAGTTCTTC.

The rearrangement uses TRBV19 and TRBJ1-1; maybe TRBD1 (5 bases). The length of the CDR3 is 16 residues. V was clipped by 1 base and J by 5 bases, with 17 bases between them. Germline-derived CDR1 and CDR2 are LNHDA and SQIVND (reference sequence). The CDR3 here is CASSIGFRAPSTEAFF. The CDR3 DNA sequence: TGTGCCAGTAGTATAGGGTTCAGGGCTCCTAGTACTGAAGCTTTCTTT.

This clone appeared a single time. The rearrangement uses TRBV18 and TRBJ2-7, with 10 positions matching TRBD2. This CDR3 spans 14 amino acids. V lost 4 bases to trimming and J lost 7 bases; unmatched junction nucleotides: 7. Germline CDR1 and CDR2: KGHSH and LQKENI. CDR3 sequence reads: CASSLGAGGREQYF. The CDR3 nucleotides read TGTGCCAGCTCACTAGGAGCGGGAGGGCGGGAGCAGTACTTC.

The V gene is TRBV6-6, the J gene TRBJ2-7; no reliable D call. The CDR3 runs 16 residues. Germline values: CDR1 MNHNY, CDR2 SVGAGI (reference sequence). V was cut by 5 bases and J by 0 bases, with 17 bases left in between. CDR3 loop: CASSDFPPSVSYEQYF. The CDR3 DNA sequence: TGTGCCAGCAGTGACTTCCCACCCAGCGTCTCCTACGAGCAGTACTTC.

The chain couples TRBV5-1 to TRBJ1-1; possibly TRBD1 for D (5 bases). Trimming removed 0 bases from V and 7 bases from J, with 7 bases in between. The CDR3 length is 12 residues. Germline V gives CDR1 SGHRS, CDR2 YFSETQ. The CDR3 region has the DNA TGCGCCAGCAGCTTGGGTACAGGTGAAGCTTTCTTT. Protein sequence: CASSLGTGEAFF. The full variable domain, rest sourced from reference TRBV5-1 and TRBJ1-1, is KAGVTQTPRYLIKTRGQQVTLSCSPISGHRSVSWYQQTPGQGLQFLFEYFSETQRNKGNFPGRFSGRQFSNSRSEMNVSTLELGDSALYLCASSLGTGEAFFGQGTRLTVV.

The V call is TRBV25-1, the J call TRBJ1-2; maybe TRBD1 (6 bases). Per the germline V gene, CDR1 is MGHDK and CDR2 is SYGVNS. Trimming removed 7 bases from V and 2 bases from J, with 14 bases in between. CDR3 length equals 14 residues. This chain's CDR3 is CASMPPGANYGYTF. The DNA of the CDR3 is TGTGCCAGCATGCCCCCGGGGGCGAACTATGGCTACACCTTC.

The genes are TRBV4-2 and TRBJ2-2, with 10 bases aligning to TRBD2. V dropped 0 bases and J dropped 8; count of bases not matched to a gene: 0. In germline, CDR1 is LGHNA, CDR2 YNFKEQ. The CDR3 has 14 residues. CDR3 in amino acids: CASSQEGLAGELFF. CDR3 sequence (DNA): TGTGCCAGCAGCCAAGAGGGACTAGCGGGGGAGCTGTTTTTT.